Below, one TCR beta chain is given with its context. This record belongs to a study of blood T cell repertoires in COVID-19. Turning to the study itself: Nucleic acid was either cDNA or gDNA, and it came from T cells, B-cell-depleted T cells, or PBMCs.

In the source study's methods: Counts of nucleated cells, estimated from reference gene primer amplification, were obtained. Data came from immunoSEQ multiplex PCR; TCRdb stores just in-frame clones and leaves some out. V and J calls and clone size follow that table, whereas D and trimming were derived from the DNA. Counted here are about 430,000 clones, around 91% occurring once; the ten biggest clones make up 1.1%. This clonotype was sampled from a young man who had recovered from COVID-19. Sequencing was carried out using PBMCs or T cells enriched from blood (not recorded which).

In nucleotides, the CDR3 is TGTGCCAGCAGCGTCCCTAGCGGGAGGTCTACTGAAAGGCCAGATACGCAGTATTTT. Protein sequence: CASSVPSGRSTERPDTQYF. V and J are TRBV9 and TRBJ2-3; 11 bases match TRBD2. CDR1 is SGDLS, CDR2 YYNGEE, per germline. This CDR3 has 19 residues. Trimming took 2 bases from V and 4 from J; bases not matched to a gene: 15.